This TCR beta chain is from a study of blood T cells in healthy people across ages. Next came a second PCR, run for roughly 7 to 12 cycles, which used a sample-barcoded 5' primer along with a J-beta primer mix. TCRdb redid the calling of the 5' RACE reads with MiXCR, one entry per CDR3 protein. The data hold more than 1.4 million distinct CDR3 sequences, with 42% observed a single time. The CDR3 extends over 14 amino acids. Trimming at V came to 7 bases and at J to 10 bases, leaving 11 bases not matched to a gene. The V gene's germline CDR1 is SGHTA and CDR2 FQGNSA. The sequence was collected from a woman under 30 in good health. V gene TRBV7-2 combines with J gene TRBJ2-1; 9 bases are a match to TRBD2. Material for sequencing was blood. As DNA, the CDR3 is TGTGCCAGCACCTCAGGGACTAGCCGACACGAGCAGTTCTTC. This codes for CASTSGTSRHEQFF.